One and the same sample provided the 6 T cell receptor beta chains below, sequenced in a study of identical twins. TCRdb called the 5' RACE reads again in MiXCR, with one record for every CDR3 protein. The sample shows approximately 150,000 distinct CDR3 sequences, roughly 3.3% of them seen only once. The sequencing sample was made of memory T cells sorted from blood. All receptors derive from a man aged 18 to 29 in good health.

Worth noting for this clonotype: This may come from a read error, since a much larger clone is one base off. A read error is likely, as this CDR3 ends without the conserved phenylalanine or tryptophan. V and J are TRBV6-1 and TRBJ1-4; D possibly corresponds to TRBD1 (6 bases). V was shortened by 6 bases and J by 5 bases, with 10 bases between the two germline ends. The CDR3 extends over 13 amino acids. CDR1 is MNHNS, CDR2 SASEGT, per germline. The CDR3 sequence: CASRGQPNEKLFS. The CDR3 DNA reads TGTGCCAGCAGAGGACAGCCAAATGAAAAACTGTTTTCT.

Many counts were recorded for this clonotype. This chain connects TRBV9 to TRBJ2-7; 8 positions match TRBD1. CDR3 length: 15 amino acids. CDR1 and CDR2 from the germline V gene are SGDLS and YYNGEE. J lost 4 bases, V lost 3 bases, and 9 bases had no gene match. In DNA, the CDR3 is TGTGCCAGCAGCGACCCTGACAGGGGTGTATACGAGCAGTACTTC. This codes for CASSDPDRGVYEQYF.

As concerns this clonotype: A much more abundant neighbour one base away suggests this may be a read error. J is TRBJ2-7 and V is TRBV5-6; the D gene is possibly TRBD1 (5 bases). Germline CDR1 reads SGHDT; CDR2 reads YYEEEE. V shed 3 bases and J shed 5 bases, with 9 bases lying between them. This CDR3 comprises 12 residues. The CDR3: CASSWQGHEQYF. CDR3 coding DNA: TGTGCCAGCAGCTGGCAGGGCCACGAGCAGTACTTC.

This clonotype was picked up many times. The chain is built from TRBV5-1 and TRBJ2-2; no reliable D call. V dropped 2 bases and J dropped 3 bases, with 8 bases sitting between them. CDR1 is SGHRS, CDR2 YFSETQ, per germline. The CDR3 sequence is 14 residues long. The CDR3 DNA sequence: TGCGCCAGCAGCTTCGCTCAGGACACCGGGGAGCTGTTTTTT. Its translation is CASSFAQDTGELFF.

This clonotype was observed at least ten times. CDR3 in amino acids: CASSPPNAGSYEQYF. As DNA, the CDR3 is TGTGCCAGCAGCCCACCCAACGCAGGCTCCTACGAGCAGTACTTC. This sequence joins TRBV7-9 and TRBJ2-7; D is undetermined. Trimming shortened V by 5 bases and J by 0 bases, and 14 bases separated the two germline ends. The CDR3 is made up of 15 amino acids. Germline values: CDR1 SEHNR, CDR2 FQNEAQ (reference sequence).

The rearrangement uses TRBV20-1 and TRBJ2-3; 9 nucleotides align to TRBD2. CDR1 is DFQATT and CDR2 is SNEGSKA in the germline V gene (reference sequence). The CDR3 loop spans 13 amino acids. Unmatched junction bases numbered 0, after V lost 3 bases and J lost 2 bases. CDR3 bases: TGCAGTGCTAGGGGACTAGCCACAGATACGCAGTATTTT. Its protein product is CSARGLATDTQYF.